These 23 T cell receptor delta chains were all obtained from the same sample, sequenced in a study of gamma-delta chains in newborns, infants, children. TCRdb re-called the reads with CATT. The data hold about 7,500 delta-chain clones, with 2.1% observed a single time. Sample: blood. The receptors come from a child who was a newborn, infant or young child, either healthy, febrile or measles-vaccinated (not recorded which).

Regarding this clone: Translating this DNA gives a protein that differs at residue 15 from the TCRdb one, which belongs to a much larger clone; a read error is likely, and the protein shown is this translation. The chain couples TRDV2 to TRDJ3; D perhaps matches TRDD3 (5 bases). This CDR3 is 17 amino acids long. Germline V CDR1 and CDR2: GEAIGNYY, EKD. CDR3 DNA sequence: TGTGCCTGTGACACCGAGGGTGACTCCTGGGACACCCGACAGACGTTTTTC. Translated: CACDTEGDSWDTRQTFF.

This clone is labeled as medium-sized. A single base separates this from a much larger clone, so it may be a read error. The rearrangement uses TRDV2 and TRDJ2; 11 positions match TRDD3. Germline CDR1 GEAIGNYY, CDR2 EKD. The CDR3 is 16 amino acids. After removal of 2 bases from V and 0 bases from J, the junction contained 1 base not matched to a gene. CDR3 bases: TGTGCCTGTGACAAACTGGGGGATACTTTGACAGCACAACTCTTCTTT. Translated, it gives CACDKLGDTLTAQLFF.

Regarding this clone: Being one base from a much bigger clone, this may be a read error. The CDR3 DNA sequence: TGTGCCTGTGACGCGGACTGGGGGATACGCGTTGAGTCCTGGGGCACCCGACAGATGTTTTTC. Protein: CACDADWGIRVESWGTRQMFF. The V and J genes are TRDV2 and TRDJ3, with TRDD3 matching 13 bases. The CDR3 contains 21 residues. Germline V gives CDR1 GEAIGNYY, CDR2 EKD.

This clone is termed medium-sized. V usage is TRDV1 and J usage is TRDJ2; 12 bases match TRDD3. There are 23 residues in the CDR3. After removal of 2 bases from V and 4 bases from J, the junction contained 23 bases not matched to a gene. CDR1 TSWWSYY and CDR2 QGS come from the germline V gene. The CDR3 region is CALGEFRSGTGGYLLGRTAQLFF. As DNA, the CDR3 is TGTGCTCTTGGGGAATTCAGGTCTGGTACTGGGGGATACCTCCTTGGGAGGACAGCACAACTCTTCTTT.

A word on this clone: TCRdb records a much larger clone's protein for this DNA, with a difference at residue 9 that likely arises from a read error; the protein given is the translation of the DNA. The V gene is TRDV2, the J gene TRDJ3, with D tentatively TRDD3 (6 bases). Trimming stripped 0 bases from V and 0 bases from J, with 11 bases between. This CDR3 has 18 residues. Per the germline V gene, CDR1 is GEAIGNYY and CDR2 is EKD. Here the CDR3 DNA reads TGTGCCTGTGACACCTGGGGGCCTGGCTCCTGGGACACCCGACAGATGTTTTTC. Residues: CACDTWGPGSWDTRQMFF.

In regard to this clone: TCRdb's protein for this DNA is that of a much larger clone and differs from the translation at residue 5, likely a read error; the protein shown is the DNA translation. This chain uses TRAV29/DV5 with TRDJ1; 10 bases align to TRDD3. The CDR3 has 17 amino acids. J was trimmed by 3 bases and V by 0 bases; bases with no gene match: 11. Looked up from germline, CDR1 is NSMFDY and CDR2 is ISSIKDK. Here the CDR3 DNA reads TGTGCAGCAAGCGGGTACGTACTGGGGGATTCAGCCGATAAACTCATCTTT. Translated, it gives CAASGYVLGDSADKLIF. The entire variable domain, with the rest obtained from reference TRAV29/DV5 and TRDJ1, is as follows: DQQVKQNSPSLSVQEGRISILNCDYTNSMFDYFLWYKKYPAEGPTFLISISSIKDKNEDGRFTVFLNKSAKHLSLHIVPSQPGDSAVYFCAASGYVLGDSADKLIFGKGTRVTVEP.

In this sample, this clone is medium-sized. Other DNA sequences of this sample code for an identical CDR3. In DNA, the CDR3 is TGTGCCTGTGACACCGTACTGGGGGATACTCCCAGCTCCTGGGACACCCGACAGATGTTTTTC. It encodes CACDTVLGDTPSSWDTRQMFF. The chain employs TRDV2 and TRDJ3, with TRDD3 matching 12 bases. The V gene's germline CDR1 is GEAIGNYY and CDR2 EKD. J gave up 0 bases and V 0 bases, and 8 bases lay outside the gene matches. This CDR3 has 21 amino acids.

This clone occurred a few times. This DNA's translation and the protein TCRdb lists, from a much larger clone, do not match at residue 4, likely due to a read error; the protein shown is translated from the DNA. The chain joins TRDV2 to TRDJ3, with 8 positions matching TRDD3. V shed 5 bases, J shed 0 bases, and the junction held 11 bases outside the gene matches. CDR1 and CDR2 from the germline V gene are GEAIGNYY and EKD. The CDR3 length is 19 residues. The CDR3 sequence: CACGTLLGARSWDTRQMFF. The CDR3 nucleotides are TGTGCCTGTGGTACCTTACTGGGGGCTCGCTCCTGGGACACCCGACAGATGTTTTTC.

Worth noting for this clone: The protein in TCRdb stems from a much larger clone and differs at residue 10 from this DNA's translation, likely a read error; here the protein is translated from the DNA. The rearrangement links TRDV2 to TRDJ3, with 7 bases aligning to TRDD3. Germline assignment: CDR1 GEAIGNYY and CDR2 EKD. Trimming took 2 bases from V and 2 from J; bases not matched to a gene: 8. CDR3 length: 18 amino acids. CDR3 region: CACDSKGYHPWDTRQMFF. CDR3 nucleotides: TGTGCCTGTGACAGCAAGGGATACCACCCCTGGGACACCCGACAGATGTTTTTC.

This clone was seen more than once but under ten times. A much bigger clone sits one base away, suggesting this may be a read error. This same CDR3 is encoded by further DNA sequences in the sample. V usage is TRDV2 and J usage is TRDJ3; D is possibly TRDD3 (6 bases). The CDR3 extends over 22 amino acids. CDR1 and CDR2 (germline): GEAIGNYY, EKD. Deletions cut 0 bases from V and 0 bases from J, with 23 bases between. CDR3 loop: CACDTVRLLGDKGSWDTRQMFF. CDR3 DNA: TGTGCCTGTGACACCGTCCGACTACTGGGAGATAAGGGCTCCTGGGACACCCGACAGATGTTTTTC.

This clone was counted only a few times. At one of its ends the junction is not consistent with the germline gene, which may arise from a read error. This chain connects TRDV2 to TRDJ2, with D tentatively TRDD3 (6 bases). The CDR3 runs 16 residues. Germline CDR1 reads GEAIGNYY; CDR2 reads EKD. The chain's CDR3 is CASDKMGATLTAQLFF. CDR3 DNA sequence: TGTGCCTCTGACAAAATGGGGGCTACTTTGACAGCCCAACTCTTCTTT.

This clone was found a few times. The TCRdb record carries a much larger clone's protein, which differs from this DNA's translation at residue 15; a read error is the likely cause, and the protein listed here is the DNA translation. This chain uses TRDV2 with TRDJ3; a possible D gene is TRDD3 (6 bases). The germline V gene has CDR1 GEAIGNYY and CDR2 EKD. This CDR3 is 18 amino acids long. The chain's CDR3 is CACDTWGLSSWDTRHMFF. CDR3 DNA sequence: TGTGCCTGTGACACCTGGGGGCTGAGCTCCTGGGACACCCGACATATGTTTTTC.

As for this clone: Since a far larger clone is one base different, this is likely a read error. The sample has other DNA sequences that encode this CDR3 too. The rearrangement links TRDV2 to TRDJ2; 8 bases are shared with TRDD3. CDR1 and CDR2 from the germline V gene are GEAIGNYY and EKD. The CDR3 is 17 residues long. J gave up 5 bases and V 0 bases, and 10 bases lay outside the gene matches. The CDR3 nucleotides are TGTGCCTGTGACACCGTGACTGGGGGGTACGCAACAGCACAACTCTTCTTT. As protein: CACDTVTGGYATAQLFF.

This clone was counted a few times. TCRdb shows a much larger clone's protein in place of this DNA's translation, and the two differ at residue 8, likely through a read error; the protein shown is translated from the DNA. The chain joins TRDV2 to TRDJ3, with D uncertain. The CDR3 extends over 20 amino acids. Trimming removed 2 bases from V and 0 bases from J, with 19 bases in between. CDR1 is GEAIGNYY, CDR2 EKD, per germline. CDR3 residues: CACDSPLWAPSSWDTRQMFF. The CDR3 bases are TGTGCCTGTGACAGCCCCCTGTGGGCTCCGAGCTCCTGGGACACCCGACAGATGTTTTTC.

On this clone itself: TCRdb attributes to this sequence the protein of a much larger clone, which differs from the DNA translation at residue 9; a read error is likely, and the protein displayed is translated from the DNA. The chain combines TRDV2 with TRDJ2, with 9 bases aligning to TRDD3. Germline lookup yields CDR1 GEAIGNYY and CDR2 EKD. This CDR3 comprises 14 residues. J lost 7 bases, V lost 1 base, and 3 bases had no gene match. The CDR3 reads CACDTLLGEAQLFF. CDR3 in DNA: TGTGCCTGTGACACATTACTGGGGGAAGCACAACTCTTCTTT.

This clone was observed a few times. TCRdb's protein, taken from a much larger clone, differs from this DNA's translation at residue 4, likely owing to a read error; the protein displayed comes from the DNA. This rearrangement joins TRDV2 to TRDJ1; 11 bases line up with TRDD3. Germline V gene lookup returns CDR1 GEAIGNYY and CDR2 EKD. With 4 bases clipped from V and 0 bases from J, the junction kept 6 bases outside the gene matches. This CDR3 contains 16 residues. CDR3 sequence reads: CACEPLGDTNTDKLIF. The CDR3 DNA follows: TGTGCCTGTGAGCCATTGGGGGATACGAACACCGATAAACTCATCTTT.

Points on this clone: The protein given by TCRdb reflects a much larger clone and differs at residue 15 from this DNA's translation, likely from a read error; the protein shown is the DNA's translation. The rearrangement joins TRDV1 to TRDJ2; TRDD2 is a possible D gene (6 bases). In germline, CDR1 is TSWWSYY, CDR2 QGS. The CDR3 loop spans 19 amino acids. CDR3 sequence: CALGDSSLPWVWATSQLFF. In DNA, the CDR3 is TGTGCTCTTGGGGACTCGAGCCTTCCGTGGGTATGGGCGACATCACAACTCTTCTTT.

This clone was seen a few times. The rearrangement joins TRDV2 to TRDJ3, with 9 bases identical to TRDD3. V lost 2 bases, J lost 0 bases, and 7 bases stayed unmatched. CDR3 size: 19 residues. Per germline, CDR1 GEAIGNYY and CDR2 EKD. The CDR3 DNA follows: TGTGCCTGTGACAAAAAATACTGGGGGAGCTCCTGGGACACCCGACAGATGTTTTTC. Translating it yields CACDKKYWGSSWDTRQMFF.

About this clone: The amino acid sequence in TCRdb belongs to a much larger clone and departs from this DNA's translation at residue 9, likely a sequencing read error; the sequence shown is translated from the DNA. The chain links TRDV2 to TRDJ2; TRDD3 aligns across 7 bases. The CDR3 covers 18 residues. Germline lookup yields CDR1 GEAIGNYY and CDR2 EKD. Trimming took 3 bases from V and 0 from J; bases not matched to a gene: 12. In DNA, the CDR3 is TGTGCCTGTGACTCAGTACTGGGGAATCCCGCTTTGACAGCACAACTCTTCTTT. This codes for CACDSVLGNPALTAQLFF.

This clone was observed a few times. With a much larger clone just one base away, this may be a read error. No DNA is shown, since the ends of the CDR3 on it are uncertain; the CDR3 is the one TCRdb lists. Other DNA sequences in this sample translate to the same CDR3. The rearrangement uses TRDV2 and TRDJ1; the listed D gene, TRDD3, was not tested against the DNA. The CDR3 is 15 amino acids long, termini counted. Per the germline V gene, CDR1 is GEAIGNYY and CDR2 is EKD. CDR3 in amino acids: CACDTVGIGSDKLIF.

This clone was counted many times. V usage is TRDV2 and J usage is TRDJ3; 11 bases fit TRDD3. CDR3 length: 18 residues. Trimming took 3 bases from V and 0 from J; bases not matched to a gene: 3. CDR1 is GEAIGNYY, CDR2 EKD, per germline. The CDR3 bases are TGTGCCTGTGACCTACTGGGGGATATCTCCTGGGACACCCGACAGATGTTTTTC. As protein: CACDLLGDISWDTRQMFF.

This clone has only a few counts. This may be a read error, as it is one base from a much larger clone. Other nucleotide sequences from this sample produce the same CDR3. The V call is TRDV2, the J call TRDJ3; TRDD3 matches 7 bases. The germline gives CDR1 GEAIGNYY, CDR2 EKD. The CDR3 contains 20 residues. The CDR3 region has the DNA TGTGCCTGTGACACCGGATGGGGGACATTAAGCTCCTGGGACACCCGCCAGATGTTTTTC. Amino acids: CACDTGWGTLSSWDTRQMFF.

In this sample, this clone is medium-sized. The chain combines TRDV2 with TRDJ2; TRDD2 might be the D (5 bases). CDR1 GEAIGNYY and CDR2 EKD come from the germline V gene. This CDR3 contains 15 residues. Trimming cost V 3 bases and J 1 base, with 11 bases left between them. In nucleotides, the CDR3 is TGTGCCTGTGACTCTTTCCTTGTTTTGACAGCACAACTCTTCTTT. It encodes CACDSFLVLTAQLFF.